What follows are 8 T cell receptor beta chains derived from one specimen sequenced in a study of cytomegalovirus exposure and HLA in healthy donors. PCR amplification relied on 60 Vbeta primers (plus 13 Jbeta primers). Sequenced by immunoSEQ multiplex PCR; TCRdb stores in-frame clones only, minus some. In the table there are tens of thousands of clones, 60% to 80% of which are singletons. Sequences were obtained from PBMCs. The receptor source for this set is a female donor in good health and CMV-seronegative.

The chain couples TRBV5-6 to TRBJ1-2, with 7 bases that match TRBD1. V lost 7 bases, J lost 7 bases, and 13 bases stayed unmatched. The CDR3 runs 14 residues. The germline V gene encodes CDR1 SGHDT and CDR2 YYEEEE. DNA of the CDR3: TGTGCCAGCCGGAGGGGGCAGGTTTTCGGTGGCTACACCTTC. Translated, it gives CASRRGQVFGGYTF.

The J gene is TRBJ2-7, the V gene TRBV28, with 11 bases aligning to TRBD2. Losses at the gene ends were 8 bases for V and 0 bases for J; bases not matched to a gene: 12. From germline, CDR1 is MDHEN and CDR2 SYDVKM. The CDR3 covers 17 residues. CDR3 protein: CASPRRKGLAVSYEQYF. CDR3 coding DNA: TGTGCCAGCCCCCGGCGGAAGGGACTAGCGGTCTCCTACGAGCAGTACTTC.

The J gene is TRBJ2-1, the V gene TRBV10-1, with D unclear. Trimming pared 3 bases from V and 10 bases from J, leaving 7 bases between. The CDR3 loop spans 11 amino acids. CDR1 is WNHNN and CDR2 is SYGVQD in the germline V gene (reference sequence). CDR3 sequence: CASSDSVEQFF. The CDR3 DNA follows: TGCGCCAGCAGTGATTCTGTCGAGCAGTTCTTC.

The V and J genes are TRBV10-2 and TRBJ2-3; weak D call: TRBD2 (6 bases). V dropped 0 bases and J dropped 0 bases, with 10 bases sitting between them. Germline values: CDR1 WSHSY, CDR2 SAAADI. The CDR3 covers 16 residues. CDR3 in DNA: TGCGCCAGCAGTGAGTCGAACGGGGGAAGCACAGATACGCAGTATTTT. Translating gives CASSESNGGSTDTQYF.

The gene calls are TRBV2 and TRBJ2-2; D remains ambiguous. The CDR3 sequence is 14 residues long. V was cut by 2 bases and J by 5 bases, with 9 bases left in between. Germline V gives CDR1 SNHLY, CDR2 FYNNEI. This chain's CDR3 is CASSEYLSTGELFF. The CDR3 nucleotides are TGTGCCAGCAGTGAATACTTATCTACCGGGGAGCTGTTTTTT.

This chain joins TRBV25-1 and TRBJ2-3; 7 nucleotides agree with TRBD1. Per the germline V gene, CDR1 is MGHDK and CDR2 is SYGVNS. V shed 4 bases, J shed 0 bases, and the junction held 7 bases outside the gene matches. The CDR3 contains 16 residues. Written as DNA, the CDR3 is TGTGCCAGCAGTGGAGGGACAGTCACTAGCACAGATACGCAGTATTTT. This translates into CASSGGTVTSTDTQYF.

As to this clone: A read error may produce the germline difference seen at one junction end. This chain joins TRBV7-9 and TRBJ2-5; D may be TRBD2 (6 bases). Germline V gene lookup returns CDR1 SEHNR and CDR2 FQNEAQ (reference sequence). CDR3 size: 12 residues. DNA of the CDR3: TGTTCCAGCAGCCCCCGCGCGGGGTCTTGTTACTTC. This sequence encodes CSSSPRAGSCYF.

The chain is built from TRBV5-4 and TRBJ2-7; the D gene is possibly TRBD1 (6 bases). Germline CDR1 SGHNT, CDR2 YYREEE (reference sequence). V lost 4 bases to trimming and J lost 4 bases, with 15 bases between them. The CDR3 contains 14 residues. The chain's CDR3 is CASSPNGGLYEQYF. The CDR3 nucleotides are TGTGCCAGCAGCCCCAATGGGGGCCTGTACGAGCAGTACTTC.